This note documents a single TCR beta chain sequence. Clones were sequenced by immunoSEQ multiplex PCR, and TCRdb holds only the in-frame ones, with some missing. This sample has 720,000 or so clones, with approximately 83% found just once. The sample is drawn from a study of shared T cell receptors in the human thymus. V was shortened by 4 bases and J by 4 bases, with 20 bases between the two germline ends. The CDR3 runs 17 residues. Germline V gene lookup returns CDR1 SGDLS and CDR2 YYNGEE. The same sample was also studied in work on human thymus T cells. That work adds: Resections that were taken during corrective heart surgery supplied the thymus tissue. Thymic and blood repertoires showed apparently biased V and J gene usage. Related research reported highly overlapping thymic repertoires among unrelated individuals.

This chain uses TRBV9 with TRBJ2-2, with D perhaps matching TRBD1 (7 bases). The sequence came from a girl under three years old with a congenital heart defect. What was sequenced was thymocytes. CDR3 sequence (DNA): TGTGCCAGCAGCCCCCGTTCGCAGGGGGGACCCACCGGGGAGCTGTTTTTT. Its translation: CASSPRSQGGPTGELFF.